The 15 T cell receptor beta chains listed next were all sequenced from one sample in a study of shared clonotypes between healthy human individuals. Some clones are missing from TCRdb's copy, which holds only in-frame ones; the method was immunoSEQ multiplex PCR. The sample has roughly 640,000 clones; around 97% are singletons. Sequencing was done on a sample of naive CD4+ T cells sorted from blood. Subset meaning: CD45RA+ positively selected. The receptors stem from a woman aged 30 to 39 in good health.

The CDR3, as DNA: TGTGCCGGCGGGACAGGTCAAGAGACCCAGTACTTC. As protein: CAGGTGQETQYF. The chain joins TRBV18 to TRBJ2-5; 8 bases align to TRBD1. J lost 2 bases, V lost 11 bases, and 4 bases had no gene match. The CDR3 is 12 amino acids. The V gene's germline CDR1 is KGHSH and CDR2 LQKENI.

The genes are TRBV11-2 and TRBJ1-1; tentatively, D is TRBD1 (6 bases). The V and J ends lost 4 bases and 0 bases respectively, with 15 bases between them. CDR1 is SGHAT, CDR2 FQNNGV, per germline. The CDR3 has 16 amino acids. CDR3 coding DNA: TGTGCCAGCAGCTCTAGGGGGAACAGATTGAACACTGAAGCTTTCTTT. Protein sequence: CASSSRGNRLNTEAFF.

The CDR3 nucleotides read TGTGCCACCTCACTAGCGGCAACCGGCGGTGAGCAGTTCTTC. This codes for CATSLAATGGEQFF. The chain has TRBV6-4 and TRBJ2-1, with 8 bases that match TRBD2. CDR1 is MRHNA and CDR2 is SNTAGT in the germline V gene. This CDR3 has 14 residues. J lost 9 bases, V lost 10 bases, and 14 bases had no gene match.

This chain links TRBV18 with TRBJ1-4, with TRBD1 as a possible D gene (6 bases). V lost 3 bases and J lost 8, with 16 bases in between. Germline V CDR1 and CDR2: KGHSH, LQKENI. The CDR3 contains 15 residues. Written as DNA, the CDR3 is TGTGCCAGCTCACCGTCACAGGGTAGAGGCGAAAAACTGTTTTTT. Translated, it gives CASSPSQGRGEKLFF.

CDR3 nucleotides: TGTGCCAGCAGCTTAGTTGCTAGCGGGGGGCCAGAGACCCAGTACTTC. Residues: CASSLVASGGPETQYF. V is TRBV7-2 and J is TRBJ2-5; TRBD2 aligns across 11 bases. This CDR3 has 16 amino acids. With 1 base clipped from V and 4 bases from J, the junction kept 5 bases outside the gene matches. Looked up from germline, CDR1 is SGHTA and CDR2 is FQGNSA.

The chain recombines TRBV5-1 with TRBJ2-7; possible D gene TRBD2, 5 bases. This CDR3 is built from 14 residues. Germline CDR1 SGHRS, CDR2 YFSETQ. The germline V and J ends were trimmed by 1 base and 4 bases, with 12 bases remaining between them. The CDR3 is CASSLRSSDYEQYF. CDR3 sequence (DNA): TGCGCCAGCAGCTTGCGAAGTAGCGATTACGAGCAGTACTTC.

J is TRBJ1-2 and V is TRBV28, with 10 bases aligning to TRBD1. Germline loops: CDR1 MDHEN, CDR2 SYDVKM. Trimming took 5 bases from V and 6 from J; bases not matched to a gene: 6. The length of the CDR3 is 14 residues. The CDR3, as DNA: TGTGCCAGCAGTCCCGGACAGGGGGAAAATGGCTACACCTTC. Protein: CASSPGQGENGYTF.

J is TRBJ1-2 and V is TRBV21-1. TRBV21-1 is flagged as a pseudogene. This CDR3 is 11 amino acids long. The CDR3 bases are TGTGCCAGCAGCAAAGATAAGAGCTACACCTTC. Translated: CASSKDKSYTF.

The rearrangement links TRBV29-1 to TRBJ1-4; D is unclear. CDR1 and CDR2 (germline): SQVTM, ANQGSEA. V was pared by 6 bases and J by 6 bases, with 11 bases between. The CDR3 is made up of 12 amino acids. The chain's CDR3 is CSVWEVDEKLFF. Written as DNA, the CDR3 is TGCAGCGTCTGGGAGGTCGATGAAAAACTGTTTTTT.

The V and J genes are TRBV7-2 and TRBJ2-7; no definite D call. V dropped 5 bases and J dropped 7 bases, with 15 bases sitting between them. Looked up from germline, CDR1 is SGHTA and CDR2 is FQGNSA. The CDR3 has 13 amino acids. The CDR3 DNA sequence: TGTGCCAGCAGCCCCGGACCTCCCCGGGAGCAGTACTTC. Its protein is CASSPGPPREQYF.

The chain combines TRBV5-6 with TRBJ1-5; TRBD1 matches 9 bases. Trimming cost V 3 bases and J 3 bases; bases outside gene matches: 4. Per the germline V gene, CDR1 is SGHDT and CDR2 is YYEEEE. This CDR3 contains 15 residues. CDR3 coding DNA: TGTGCCAGCAGCTGGGGACAGGGATACAATCAGCCCCAGCATTTT. Translation gives CASSWGQGYNQPQHF. The full variable domain, rest sourced from reference TRBV5-6 and TRBJ1-5, is DAGVTQSPTHLIKTRGQQVTLRCSPKSGHDTVSWYQQALGQGPQFIFQYYEEEERQRGNFPDRFSGHQFPNYSSELNVNALLLGDSALYLCASSWGQGYNQPQHFGDGTRLSIL.

The rearrangement joins TRBV27 to TRBJ1-5; 8 nucleotides align to TRBD1. The CDR3 has 15 residues. Germline V CDR1 and CDR2: MNHEY, SMNVEV (reference sequence). The junction had 9 bases not matched to a gene; V was cut back by 5 bases and J by 6 bases. CDR3 sequence: CASSLGTGGGQPQHF. CDR3 DNA: TGTGCCAGCAGTCTCGGGACAGGTGGGGGTCAGCCCCAGCATTTT.

The V call is TRBV2, the J call TRBJ1-3; the D is unclear. This CDR3 region has 11 residues. Germline-derived CDR1 and CDR2 are SNHLY and FYNNEI. V was shortened by 5 bases and J by 4 bases, with 3 bases between the two germline ends. DNA of the CDR3: TGTGCCAGCAGTAGGGGAAACACCATATATTTT. Translation: CASSRGNTIYF.

This clone was counted only a few times. Mismatch with germline at one junction end may stem from a read error. The chain recombines TRBV10-1 with TRBJ2-7; D call uncertain. Germline V lookup: CDR1 WNHNN, CDR2 SYGVQD (reference sequence). The CDR3 totals 11 residues. DNA of the CDR3: TGCGCCAGCGGTGACTCCTACGAGCAGTACTTC. Translating gives CASGDSYEQYF.

The J gene is TRBJ2-3, the V gene TRBV5-4, with 8 positions matching TRBD2. The CDR3 loop spans 14 amino acids. With V trimmed by 5 bases and J by 4 bases, 6 bases remained unmatched. Germline CDR1 is SGHNT and CDR2 is YYREEE (reference sequence). The CDR3 sequence: CASRRAGAADTQYF. In DNA form, the CDR3 reads TGTGCCAGCAGGAGAGCGGGAGCAGCAGATACGCAGTATTTT.